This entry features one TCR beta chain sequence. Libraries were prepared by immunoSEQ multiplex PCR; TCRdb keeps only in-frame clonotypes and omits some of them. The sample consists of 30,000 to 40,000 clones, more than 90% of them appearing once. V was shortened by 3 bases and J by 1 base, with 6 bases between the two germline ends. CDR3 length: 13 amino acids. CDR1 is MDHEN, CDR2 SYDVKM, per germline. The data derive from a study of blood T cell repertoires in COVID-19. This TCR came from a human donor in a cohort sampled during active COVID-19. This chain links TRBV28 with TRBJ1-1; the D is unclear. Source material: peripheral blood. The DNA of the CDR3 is TGTGCCAGCAGTTTCCGGGGGAACACTGAAGCTTTCTTT. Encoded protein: CASSFRGNTEAFF.